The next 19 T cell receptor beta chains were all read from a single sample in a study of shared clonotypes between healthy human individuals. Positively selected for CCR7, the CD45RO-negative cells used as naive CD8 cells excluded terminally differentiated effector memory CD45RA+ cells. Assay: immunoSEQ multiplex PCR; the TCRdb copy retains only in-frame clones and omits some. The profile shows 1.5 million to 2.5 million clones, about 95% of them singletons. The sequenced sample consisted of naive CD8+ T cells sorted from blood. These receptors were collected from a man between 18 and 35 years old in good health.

The CDR3 nucleotides read TGTGCCTGGAGTACCTCTAGCGGGAATGAGCAGTTCTTC. This codes for CAWSTSSGNEQFF. The chain is built from TRBV30 and TRBJ2-1, with TRBD2 matching 8 bases. The CDR3 is 13 residues long. Looked up from germline, CDR1 is GTSNPN and CDR2 is SVGIG (reference sequence). Trimming took 2 bases from V and 7 from J; bases not matched to a gene: 4.

This CDR3 is CASSEASDTTGANVLTF. The DNA for the CDR3 is TGTGCCAGCAGTGAAGCCTCCGACACTACTGGGGCCAACGTCCTGACTTTC. J is TRBJ2-6 and V is TRBV6-1; D call uncertain. The germline V gene has CDR1 MNHNS and CDR2 SASEGT. The CDR3 is 17 amino acids. The V end lost 0 bases, the J end lost 2 bases, and 11 bases lay between the germline ends.

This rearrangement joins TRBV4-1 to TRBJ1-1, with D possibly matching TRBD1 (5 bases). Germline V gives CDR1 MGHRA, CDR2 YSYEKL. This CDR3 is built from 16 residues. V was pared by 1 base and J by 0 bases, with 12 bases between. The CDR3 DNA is TGCGCCAGCAGCCAAGGGGGGACGCCAATGAACACTGAAGCTTTCTTT. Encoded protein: CASSQGGTPMNTEAFF.

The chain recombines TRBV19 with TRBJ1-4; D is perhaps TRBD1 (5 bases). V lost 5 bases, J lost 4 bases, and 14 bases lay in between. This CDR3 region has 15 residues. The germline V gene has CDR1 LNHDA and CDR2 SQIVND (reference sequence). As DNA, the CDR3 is TGTGCCAGTAGTTCCCTTGAAGGGGTTAATGAAAAACTGTTTTTT. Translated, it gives CASSSLEGVNEKLFF.

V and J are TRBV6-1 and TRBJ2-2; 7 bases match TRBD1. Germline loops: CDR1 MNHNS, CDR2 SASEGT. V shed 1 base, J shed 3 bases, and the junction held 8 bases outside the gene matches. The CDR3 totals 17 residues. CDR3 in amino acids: CASSEGAGGVYTGELFF. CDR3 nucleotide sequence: TGTGCCAGCAGTGAAGGGGCAGGGGGAGTCTACACCGGGGAGCTGTTTTTT.

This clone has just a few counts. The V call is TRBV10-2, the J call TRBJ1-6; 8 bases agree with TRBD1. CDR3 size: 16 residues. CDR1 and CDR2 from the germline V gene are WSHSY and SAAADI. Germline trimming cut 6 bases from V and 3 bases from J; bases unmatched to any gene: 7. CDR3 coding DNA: TGCGCCAGCAGCAGGGACAGGACTAACTATAATTCACCCCTCCACTTT. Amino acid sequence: CASSRDRTNYNSPLHF.

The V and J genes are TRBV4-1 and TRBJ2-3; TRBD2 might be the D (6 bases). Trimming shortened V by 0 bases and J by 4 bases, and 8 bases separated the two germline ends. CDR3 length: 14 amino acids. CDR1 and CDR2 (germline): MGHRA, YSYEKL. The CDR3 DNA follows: TGCGCCAGCAGCCAAGACGGGAGTCCAGATACGCAGTATTTT. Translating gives CASSQDGSPDTQYF.

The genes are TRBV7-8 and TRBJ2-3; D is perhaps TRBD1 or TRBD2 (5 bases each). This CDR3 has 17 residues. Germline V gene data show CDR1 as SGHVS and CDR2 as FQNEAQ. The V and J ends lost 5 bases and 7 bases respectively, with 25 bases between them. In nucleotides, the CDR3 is TGTGCCAGCAGCCCTCATAGGAGAGTGGGGGAATCTTATACGCAGTATTTT. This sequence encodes CASSPHRRVGESYTQYF.

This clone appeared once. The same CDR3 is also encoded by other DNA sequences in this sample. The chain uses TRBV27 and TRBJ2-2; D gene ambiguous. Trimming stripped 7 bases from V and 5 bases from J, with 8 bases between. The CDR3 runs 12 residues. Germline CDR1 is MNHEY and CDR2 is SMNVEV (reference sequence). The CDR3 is CASTPGTGELFF. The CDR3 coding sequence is TGTGCCAGCACCCCCGGGACCGGGGAGCTGTTTTTT.

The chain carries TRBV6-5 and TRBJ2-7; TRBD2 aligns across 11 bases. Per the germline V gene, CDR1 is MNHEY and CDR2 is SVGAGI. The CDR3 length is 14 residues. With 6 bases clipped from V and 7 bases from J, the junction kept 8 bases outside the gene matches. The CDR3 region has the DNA TGTGCCAGCAGCCTACTAGCGGGAGATGGTGAGCAGTACTTC. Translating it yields CASSLLAGDGEQYF.

CDR3 sequence: CASSWVRDAYEQYF. CDR3 coding DNA: TGTGCCAGCAGTTGGGTCCGGGATGCCTACGAGCAGTACTTC. The chain combines TRBV28 with TRBJ2-7; a weak D match, TRBD2 (5 bases). The CDR3 has 14 residues. Trimming took off 4 bases at V and 2 bases at J, with 12 bases between the two ends. Germline V gene sequence: CDR1 MDHEN, CDR2 SYDVKM. The variable domain in full, completed from reference TRBV28 and TRBJ2-7, reads DVKVTQSSRYLVKRTGEKVFLECVQDMDHENMFWYRQDPGLGLRLIYFSYDVKMKEKGDIPEGYSVSREKKERFSLILESASTNQTSMYLCASSWVRDAYEQYFGPGTRLTVT.

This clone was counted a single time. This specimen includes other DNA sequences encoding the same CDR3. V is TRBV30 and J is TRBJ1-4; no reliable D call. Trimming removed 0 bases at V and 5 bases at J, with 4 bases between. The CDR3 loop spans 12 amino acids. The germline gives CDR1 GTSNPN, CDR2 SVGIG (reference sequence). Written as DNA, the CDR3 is TGTGCCTGGAGTGTACTGAATGAAAAACTGTTTTTT. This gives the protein CAWSVLNEKLFF.

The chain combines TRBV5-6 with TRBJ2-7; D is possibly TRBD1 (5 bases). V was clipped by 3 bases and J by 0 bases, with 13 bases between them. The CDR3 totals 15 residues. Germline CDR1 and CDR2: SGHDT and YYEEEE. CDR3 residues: CASSWPKGSSYEQYF. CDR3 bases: TGTGCCAGCAGCTGGCCGAAGGGGTCCTCCTACGAGCAGTACTTC.

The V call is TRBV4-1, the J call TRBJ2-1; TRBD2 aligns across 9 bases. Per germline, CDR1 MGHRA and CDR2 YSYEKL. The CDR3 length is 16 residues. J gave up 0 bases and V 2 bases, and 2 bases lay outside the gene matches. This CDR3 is CASSQRLAASYNEQFF. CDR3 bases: TGCGCCAGCAGCCAACGACTAGCGGCCTCCTACAATGAGCAGTTCTTC.

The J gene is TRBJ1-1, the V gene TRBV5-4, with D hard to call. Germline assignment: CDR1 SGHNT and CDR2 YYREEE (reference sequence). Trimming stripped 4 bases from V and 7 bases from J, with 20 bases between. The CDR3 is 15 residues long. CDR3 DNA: TGTGCCAGCAGCGCCCTGGAGGAGGGCCATAATGAAGCTTTCTTT. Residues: CASSALEEGHNEAFF.

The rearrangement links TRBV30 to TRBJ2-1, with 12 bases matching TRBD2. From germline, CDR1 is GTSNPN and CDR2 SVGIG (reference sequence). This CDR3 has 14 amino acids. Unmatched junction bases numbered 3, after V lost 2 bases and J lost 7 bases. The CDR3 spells CAWSPLAGGNEQFF. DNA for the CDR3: TGTGCCTGGAGTCCACTAGCGGGAGGAAATGAGCAGTTCTTC.

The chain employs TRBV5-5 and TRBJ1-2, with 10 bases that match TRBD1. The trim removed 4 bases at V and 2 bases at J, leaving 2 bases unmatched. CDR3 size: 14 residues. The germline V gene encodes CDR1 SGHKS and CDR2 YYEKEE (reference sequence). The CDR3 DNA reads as TGTGCCAGCAGCCAGACAGGGGGCAACTATGGCTACACCTTC. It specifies CASSQTGGNYGYTF.

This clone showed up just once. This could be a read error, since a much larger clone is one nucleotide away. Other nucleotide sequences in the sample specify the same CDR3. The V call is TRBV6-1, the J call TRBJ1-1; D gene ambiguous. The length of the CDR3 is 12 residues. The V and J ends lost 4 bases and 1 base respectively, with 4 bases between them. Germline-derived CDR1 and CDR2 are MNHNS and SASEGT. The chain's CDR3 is CASSVGNTEAFF. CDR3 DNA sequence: TGTGCCAGCAGTGTGGGGAACACTGAAGCTTTCTTT.

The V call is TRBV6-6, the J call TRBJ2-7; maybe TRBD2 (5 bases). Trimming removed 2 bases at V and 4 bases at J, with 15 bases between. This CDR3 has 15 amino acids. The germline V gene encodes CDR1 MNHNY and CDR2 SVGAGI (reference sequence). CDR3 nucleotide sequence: TGTGCCAGCAGTTACCCCGCCGGACTTTATTACGAGCAGTACTTC. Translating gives CASSYPAGLYYEQYF.